The entry below describes one T cell receptor beta chain. This specimen comes from a study of technical replicates of blood from a few donors. The trim removed 0 bases at V and 4 bases at J, leaving 6 bases unmatched. The CDR3 length is 16 residues. The germline CDR1 and CDR2 sequences are LGHNA and YSLEER. Produced via immunoSEQ multiplex PCR; TCRdb's table is partial and in-frame only. The sample yields tens of thousands of clones, 96% seen once. Sequencing was done on a sample of T cells isolated from PBMCs. V usage is TRBV4-3 and J usage is TRBJ2-5, with 9 bases that match TRBD2. This receptor was obtained from a human donor in good health. The CDR3 loop is CASSQDGTSYRETQYF. The CDR3 DNA follows: TGCGCCAGCAGCCAAGACGGGACTAGCTACCGAGAGACCCAGTACTTC.